In this sample, the clone carrying this T cell receptor beta chain turned up a few times. Its specificity is unknown. These data originate in a study of blood T cells in healthy people across ages. The study, taken as a whole, reports: Across the age range, TCR beta diversity per million T cells fell in a roughly linear way.

This CDR3 has 13 amino acids. CDR1 is SEHNR and CDR2 is FQNEAQ in the germline V gene (reference sequence). Trimming shortened V by 5 bases and J by 0 bases, and 7 bases separated the two germline ends. Through a sample-barcoded 5' primer and a J-beta primer mix, a second PCR was run for about 6 to 11 cycles. TCRdb re-derived calls from the 5' RACE reads in MiXCR, one entry per CDR3 protein. The sample lists around 1,100,000 distinct CDR3 sequences, less than 45% occurring once. The J gene is TRBJ1-2, the V gene TRBV7-9; no reliable D call. The sequenced material came from blood. The sequence derives from a man between 18 and 29 years old in good health. CDR3 nucleotide sequence: TGTGCCAGCAGCCCGAAACCTAACTATGGCTACACCTTC. Residues: CASSPKPNYGYTF.